A single T cell receptor (beta chain) is shown here with its context. Its antigen is as yet unknown. The sample holds other DNA sequences that translate to the same CDR3. Clones were read by immunoSEQ multiplex PCR, and TCRdb kept only the in-frame ones, dropping some. The sample lists 2,100,000 or so clones; nearly 97% were seen once. The sample comes from a study of shared clonotypes between healthy human individuals. Study-wide points: It was observed that roughly 5.4% of naive CD4 clonotypes were shared across a few donors.

Those who donated were healthy HIV-negative adults, with no recent acute infections or vaccinations reported. CD4+ cell separation produced CD45RA+ naive and CD45RA-negative memory subsets. The sequence was obtained from a young man in good health. Source material: naive CD4+ T cells sorted from blood. Subset reported: CD45RA+ positively selected.

CDR3 in DNA: TGTGCCAGCAGTGGCGGGCGCATGGAGACCCAGTACTTC. As protein: CASSGGRMETQYF. The J gene is TRBJ2-5, the V gene TRBV2, with D possibly matching TRBD2 (5 bases). The germline V gene encodes CDR1 SNHLY and CDR2 FYNNEI. Trimming stripped 4 bases from V and 5 bases from J, with 11 bases between. The CDR3 has 13 amino acids.